This T cell receptor beta chain is from a study of T cell changes during pregnancy in multiple sclerosis. The repertoire was sequenced with immunoSEQ multiplex PCR; TCRdb's copy has only in-frame clones and lacks some. The sample comprises 95,000 to 150,000 clones, approximately 95% of which are singletons, and under 7% rests with the top ten. This clone was counted once. The J segment lost 5 bases and the V segment lost 2 bases, leaving 8 bases of the junction unmatched. Germline V CDR1 and CDR2: MGHDK, SYGVNS. CDR3 length equals 15 residues. The V call is TRBV25-1, the J call TRBJ2-5; TRBD2 matches at 7 bases. This TCR was recovered from a female donor with multiple sclerosis, enrolled in a pregnancy study. Sequences were derived from peripheral blood, sampled before pregnancy. DNA for the CDR3: TGTGCCAGCAGTGAACGACTAGCTTTAGGGGAGACCCAGTACTTC. This sequence encodes CASSERLALGETQYF. Variable domain in full (rest from reference TRBV25-1 and TRBJ2-5): EADIYQTPRYLVIGTGKKITLECSQTMGHDKMYWYQQDPGMELHLIHYSYGVNSTEKGDLSSESTVSRIRTEHFPLTLESARPSHTSQYLCASSERLALGETQYFGPGTRLLVL.